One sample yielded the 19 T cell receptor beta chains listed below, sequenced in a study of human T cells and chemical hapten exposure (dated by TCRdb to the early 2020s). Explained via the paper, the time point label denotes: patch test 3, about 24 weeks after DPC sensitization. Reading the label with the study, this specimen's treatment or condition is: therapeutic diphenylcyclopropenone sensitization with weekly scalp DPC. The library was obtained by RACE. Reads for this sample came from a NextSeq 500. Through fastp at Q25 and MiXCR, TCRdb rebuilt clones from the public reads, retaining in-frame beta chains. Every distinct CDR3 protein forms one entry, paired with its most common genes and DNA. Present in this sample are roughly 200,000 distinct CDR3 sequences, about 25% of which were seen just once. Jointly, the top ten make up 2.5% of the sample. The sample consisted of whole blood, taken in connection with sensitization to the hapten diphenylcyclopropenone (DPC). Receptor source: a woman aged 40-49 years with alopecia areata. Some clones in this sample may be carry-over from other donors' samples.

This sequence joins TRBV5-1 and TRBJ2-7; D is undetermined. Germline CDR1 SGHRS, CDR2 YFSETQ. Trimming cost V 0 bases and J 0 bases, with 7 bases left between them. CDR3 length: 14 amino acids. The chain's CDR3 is CASSLAQASYEQYF. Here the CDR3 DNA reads TGCGCCAGCAGCTTGGCGCAGGCCTCCTACGAGCAGTACTTC. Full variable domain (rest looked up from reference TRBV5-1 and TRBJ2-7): KAGVTQTPRYLIKTRGQQVTLSCSPISGHRSVSWYQQTPGQGLQFLFEYFSETQRNKGNFPGRFSGRQFSNSRSEMNVSTLELGDSALYLCASSLAQASYEQYFGPGTRLTVT.

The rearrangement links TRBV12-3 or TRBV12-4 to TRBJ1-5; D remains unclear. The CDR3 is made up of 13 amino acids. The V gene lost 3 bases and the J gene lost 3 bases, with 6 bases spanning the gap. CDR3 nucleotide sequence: TGTGCCAGCAGTTTCCCCAACAATCAGCCCCAGCATTTT. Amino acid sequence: CASSFPNNQPQHF.

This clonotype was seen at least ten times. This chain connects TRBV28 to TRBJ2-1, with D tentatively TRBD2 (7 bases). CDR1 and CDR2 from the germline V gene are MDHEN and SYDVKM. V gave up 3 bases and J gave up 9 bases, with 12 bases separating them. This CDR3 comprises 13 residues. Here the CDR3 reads CASSLGGGGEQFF. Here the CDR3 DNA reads TGTGCCAGCAGTTTGGGGGGAGGGGGTGAGCAGTTCTTC. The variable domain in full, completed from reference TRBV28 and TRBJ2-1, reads DVKVTQSSRYLVKRTGEKVFLECVQDMDHENMFWYRQDPGLGLRLIYFSYDVKMKEKGDIPEGYSVSREKKERFSLILESASTNQTSMYLCASSLGGGGEQFFGPGTRLTVL.

The CDR3 bases are TGCAGTGCTAGAGATCGGGGAAGGGGATACACCGGGGAGCTGTTTTTT. It encodes CSARDRGRGYTGELFF. V is TRBV20-1 and J is TRBJ2-2; either TRBD1 or TRBD2 may supply D (5 bases each). The CDR3 has 16 residues. The V gene lost 0 bases and the J gene lost 3 bases, with 14 bases spanning the gap. In germline, CDR1 is DFQATT, CDR2 SNEGSKA (reference sequence).

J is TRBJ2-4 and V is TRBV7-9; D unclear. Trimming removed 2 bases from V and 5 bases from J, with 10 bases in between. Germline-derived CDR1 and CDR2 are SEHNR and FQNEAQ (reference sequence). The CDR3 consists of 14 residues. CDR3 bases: TGTGCCAGCAGCTTATTCACAAACGAAAACATTCAGTACTTC. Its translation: CASSLFTNENIQYF.

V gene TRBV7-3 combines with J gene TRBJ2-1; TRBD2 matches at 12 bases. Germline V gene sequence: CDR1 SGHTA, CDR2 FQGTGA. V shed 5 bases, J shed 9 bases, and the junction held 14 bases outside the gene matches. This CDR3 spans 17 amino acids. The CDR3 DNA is TGTGCCAGCAGCACCCTGCCCCGGACTAGCGGGATTGGTGAGCAGTTCTTC. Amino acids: CASSTLPRTSGIGEQFF.

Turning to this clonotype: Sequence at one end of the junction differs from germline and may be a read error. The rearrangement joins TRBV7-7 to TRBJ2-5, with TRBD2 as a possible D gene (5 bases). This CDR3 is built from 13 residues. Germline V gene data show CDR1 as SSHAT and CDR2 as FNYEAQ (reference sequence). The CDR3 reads CASSGLVGETQYF. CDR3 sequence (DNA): TGTGCTAGCAGCGGACTCGTAGGGGAGACCCAGTACTTC.

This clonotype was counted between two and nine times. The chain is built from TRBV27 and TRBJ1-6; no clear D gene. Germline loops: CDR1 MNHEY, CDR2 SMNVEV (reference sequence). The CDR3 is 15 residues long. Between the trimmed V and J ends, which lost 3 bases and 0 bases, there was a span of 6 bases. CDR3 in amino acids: CASSFRSSYNSPLHF. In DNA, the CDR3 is TGTGCCAGCAGTTTCAGGAGCTCCTATAATTCACCCCTCCACTTT.

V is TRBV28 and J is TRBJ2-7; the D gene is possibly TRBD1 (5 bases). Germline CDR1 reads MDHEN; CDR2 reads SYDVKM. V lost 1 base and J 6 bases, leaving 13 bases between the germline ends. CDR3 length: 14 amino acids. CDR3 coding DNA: TGTGCCAGCAGTTTATCTGTGGGCAGGGTCGAGCAGTACTTC. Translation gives CASSLSVGRVEQYF.

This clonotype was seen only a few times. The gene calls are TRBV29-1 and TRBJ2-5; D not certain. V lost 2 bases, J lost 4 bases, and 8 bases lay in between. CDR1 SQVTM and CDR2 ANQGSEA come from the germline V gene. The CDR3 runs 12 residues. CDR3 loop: CSVERASETQYF. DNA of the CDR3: TGCAGCGTTGAAAGGGCCTCAGAGACCCAGTACTTC.

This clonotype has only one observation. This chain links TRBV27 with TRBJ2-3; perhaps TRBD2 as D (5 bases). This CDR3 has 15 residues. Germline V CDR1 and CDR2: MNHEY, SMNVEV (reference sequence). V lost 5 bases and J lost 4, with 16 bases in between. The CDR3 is CASSVPGLSPDTQYF. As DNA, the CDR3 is TGTGCCAGCAGTGTTCCGGGGTTATCCCCAGATACGCAGTATTTT.

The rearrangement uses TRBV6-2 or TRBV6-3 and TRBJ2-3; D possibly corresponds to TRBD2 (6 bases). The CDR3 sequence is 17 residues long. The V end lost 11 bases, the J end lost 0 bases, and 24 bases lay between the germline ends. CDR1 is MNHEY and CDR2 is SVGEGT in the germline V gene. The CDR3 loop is CAARGRRIDLSTDTQYF. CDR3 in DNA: TGTGCCGCTCGAGGGAGGCGGATAGATCTTAGCACAGATACGCAGTATTTT.

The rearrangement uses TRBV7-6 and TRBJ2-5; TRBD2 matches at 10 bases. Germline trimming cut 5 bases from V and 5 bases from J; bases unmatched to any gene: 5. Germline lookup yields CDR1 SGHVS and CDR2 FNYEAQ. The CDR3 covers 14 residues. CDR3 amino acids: CASSAPTSGETQYF. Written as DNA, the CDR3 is TGTGCCAGCAGCGCACCGACTAGCGGGGAGACCCAGTACTTC.

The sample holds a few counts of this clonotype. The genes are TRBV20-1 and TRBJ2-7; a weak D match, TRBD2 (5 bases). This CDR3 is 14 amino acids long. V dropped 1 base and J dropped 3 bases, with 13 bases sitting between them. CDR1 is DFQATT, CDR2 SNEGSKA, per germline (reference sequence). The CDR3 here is CSARVAGALYEQYF. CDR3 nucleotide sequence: TGCAGTGCTAGAGTCGCGGGTGCCCTCTACGAGCAGTACTTC.

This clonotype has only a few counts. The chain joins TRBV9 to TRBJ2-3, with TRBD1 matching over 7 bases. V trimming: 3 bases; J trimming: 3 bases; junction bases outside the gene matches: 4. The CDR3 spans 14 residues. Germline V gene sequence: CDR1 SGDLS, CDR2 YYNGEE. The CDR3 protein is CASSAGQETDTQYF. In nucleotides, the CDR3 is TGTGCCAGCAGCGCCGGACAGGAAACAGATACGCAGTATTTT.

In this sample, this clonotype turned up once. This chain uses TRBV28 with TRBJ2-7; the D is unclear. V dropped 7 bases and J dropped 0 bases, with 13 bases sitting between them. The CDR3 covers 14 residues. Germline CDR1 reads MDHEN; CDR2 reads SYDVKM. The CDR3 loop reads CASNRAQSSYEQYF. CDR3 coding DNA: TGTGCCAGCAATAGGGCCCAGAGCTCCTACGAGCAGTACTTC.

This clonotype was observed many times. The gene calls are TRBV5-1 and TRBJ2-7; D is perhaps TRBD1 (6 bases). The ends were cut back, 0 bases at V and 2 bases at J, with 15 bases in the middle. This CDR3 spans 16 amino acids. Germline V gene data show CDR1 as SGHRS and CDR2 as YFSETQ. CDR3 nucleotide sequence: TGCGCCAGCAGCTTGGAGGACAGTCAACCCACCTACGAGCAGTACTTC. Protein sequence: CASSLEDSQPTYEQYF.

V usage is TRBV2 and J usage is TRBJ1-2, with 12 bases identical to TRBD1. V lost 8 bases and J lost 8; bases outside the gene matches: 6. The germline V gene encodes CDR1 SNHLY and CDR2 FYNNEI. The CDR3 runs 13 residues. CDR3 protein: CASGGQGAGGYTF. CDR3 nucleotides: TGTGCCAGCGGGGGACAGGGGGCGGGAGGCTACACCTTC.

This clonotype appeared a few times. The CDR3 reads CSAWTGDEVEQFF. The CDR3, as DNA: TGCAGCGCCTGGACAGGGGATGAGGTTGAGCAGTTCTTC. V and J are TRBV29-1 and TRBJ2-1, with TRBD1 matching over 9 bases. The CDR3 has 13 amino acids. Per the germline V gene, CDR1 is SQVTM and CDR2 is ANQGSEA. The J segment lost 9 bases and the V segment lost 7 bases, leaving 10 bases of the junction unmatched.